This T cell receptor (beta chain) appears in the sequencing data of a study of T cell changes during pregnancy in multiple sclerosis. The repertoire was sequenced with immunoSEQ multiplex PCR; TCRdb's copy has only in-frame clones and lacks some. There are 44,000 or so clones in the sample; about 90% occur only once, and 1.5% lies in the top ten. This CDR3 spans 15 amino acids. CDR1 and CDR2 (germline): SQVTM, ANQGSEA. With V trimmed by 3 bases and J by 4 bases, 8 bases remained unmatched. This rearrangement joins TRBV29-1 to TRBJ2-7, with 11 positions matching TRBD2. The sequenced sample was peripheral blood, obtained in the first trimester of pregnancy. The clonotype was recovered from a female donor in good health, enrolled as a control in a pregnancy study. The CDR3: CSVEGGTSGDYEQYF. The CDR3 nucleotides read TGCAGCGTTGAGGGGGGGACTAGCGGAGATTACGAGCAGTACTTC.